Sequencing of this TCR beta chain was carried out in a study of cytomegalovirus exposure and HLA in healthy donors. At the level of the study: Earlier findings included some 120 million unique TCR beta sequences obtained from about 179 million T cells. The Caucasian-associated ancestry cluster contained more than 75% of the approximately 390 genotyped donors.

The PCR employed 60 Vbeta primers together with 13 Jbeta primers. TCRdb's table, derived via immunoSEQ multiplex PCR, lists solely in-frame clones and lacks some. Counted here are some 180,000 clones, around 83% occurring once; the ten biggest clones make up around 1.2%. This TCR was recovered from a girl aged 2 to 9 in good health and CMV-seropositive. Sequenced input: PBMCs.

CDR3 residues: CASSLGTGYQPQHF. The CDR3 DNA reads as TGTGCCAGCAGTTTAGGGACAGGGTACCAGCCCCAGCATTTT. This sequence joins TRBV28 and TRBJ1-5; 9 nucleotides align to TRBD1. V lost 2 bases, J lost 7 bases, and 3 bases stayed unmatched. Per the germline V gene, CDR1 is MDHEN and CDR2 is SYDVKM. The length of the CDR3 is 14 residues.